This T cell receptor (beta chain) comes out of a study of blood T cell repertoires in COVID-19. Overall study context: Material from acute and convalescent COVID-19 was sourced from the United States, Italy and Spain. Nucleic acid was either cDNA or gDNA, and it came from T cells, B-cell-depleted T cells, or PBMCs.

Per the authors' pipeline: Estimation of nucleated cell counts relied on the amplification of reference gene primers. TCRdb keeps only in-frame clones here, not all; method: immunoSEQ multiplex PCR. For V, J and clone size, that table is used; D and trimming come from the DNA. The sample includes tens of thousands of clones, around 87% seen only once; the top ten take roughly 4.5%. This TCR derives from a woman older than 75 with active or convalescent COVID-19. Source material: peripheral blood.

Here the CDR3 reads CASSPSQGGEKLFF. The CDR3 DNA reads TGTGCCAGCTCACCTTCCCAGGGTGGTGAAAAACTGTTTTTT. The rearrangement links TRBV18 to TRBJ1-4; D possibly corresponds to TRBD1 (5 bases). The CDR3 is made up of 14 amino acids. Trimming shortened V by 3 bases and J by 7 bases, and 12 bases separated the two germline ends. The V gene's germline CDR1 is KGHSH and CDR2 LQKENI.